Listed below are T cell receptor beta chains from one sample, sequenced in a study of cytomegalovirus exposure and HLA in healthy donors. This table comes from immunoSEQ multiplex PCR, and its TCRdb copy is limited to in-frame clones, with some not included. Of about 56,000 clones detected, 93% appear once; the ten largest clones hold roughly 1.7%. The material sequenced was PBMCs. The receptors were sampled from a young woman in good health and CMV-seropositive. The CDR3 runs from the conserved cysteine through the conserved F or W. D genes are given only for firm matches. Expanded clones are given a class, and other clones once, few, many or no size at all.

d_gene,abundance,j_gene,v_gene,CDR3nt,CDR3aa
TRBD1,-,TRBJ1-1,TRBV5-1,TGCGCCAGCAGCTTGGCGGGGACAGGGTCAAGGGAAGCTTTCTTT,CASSLAGTGSREAFF
TRBD1,-,TRBJ1-2,TRBV18,TGTGCCAGCTCACTGGGACAGGACTATGGCTACACCTTC,CASSLGQDYGYTF
TRBD1,-,TRBJ1-2,TRBV4-3,TGCGCCAGCAGCCAACACCGGGACAGGGTTTCTTCTGGCTACACCTTC,CASSQHRDRVSSGYTF
-,-,TRBJ2-2,TRBV30,TGTGCCTGGAGTCCTGGGGGCCACAACACCGGGGAGCTGTTTTTT,CAWSPGGHNTGELFF
-,once,TRBJ1-3,TRBV6-4,TGTGCCAGCAGTCCCCTCCGGGGAAACACCATATATTTT,CASSPLRGNTIYF
-,-,TRBJ2-5,TRBV19,TGTGCCAGTAGTAGGGCGGGCCAAGAGACCCAGTACTTC,CASSRAGQETQYF
TRBD1,-,TRBJ1-6,TRBV11-2,TGTGCCAGCAGCTCCCAGGAGGACAGGTATAATTCACCCCTCCACTTT,CASSSQEDRYNSPLHF
TRBD1,-,TRBJ1-1,TRBV6-4,TGTGCCAGCAGCGCGGACAGGGACACTGAAGCTTTCTTT,CASSADRDTEAFF
-,-,TRBJ1-2,TRBV30,TGTGCCTGGAGTCTCGGGATCAACTATGGCTACACCTTC,CAWSLGINYGYTF
TRBD1,once,TRBJ1-6,TRBV7-9,TGTGCCAGCAGCCCCGCAGGGGGTGGCTATAATTCACCCCTCCACTTT,CASSPAGGGYNSPLHF
-,-,TRBJ1-4,TRBV9,TGTGCCAGCAGCGTAGGACAGATCCTTAATGAAAAACTGTTTTTT,CASSVGQILNEKLFF
-,once,TRBJ1-1,TRBV19,TGTGCCAGTAGTATAACAGAGAACACTGAAGCTTTCTTT,CASSITENTEAFF
-,-,TRBJ2-7,TRBV29-1,TGCAGCGTTGATCAGGGGACGAAGTCCTACGAGCAGTACTTC,CSVDQGTKSYEQYF
TRBD2,-,TRBJ2-7,TRBV7-2,TGTGCCAGCAGCTTACCGGGGGGGACCTACGAGCAGTACTTC,CASSLPGGTYEQYF
-,-,TRBJ2-3,TRBV2,TGTGCCAGCAGACTCCTCCAGGCAGATACGCAGTATTTT,CASRLLQADTQYF
-,-,TRBJ1-2,TRBV6-1,TGTGCCAGCAGTGAAACGGGAGAGGGGGGCTACACCTTC,CASSETGEGGYTF
-,-,TRBJ2-5,TRBV6-1,TGTGCCAGCAGTGAAGCGCCAACCGGGGGGCAAGGGCTCCAAGAGACCCAGTACTTC,CASSEAPTGGQGLQETQYF